Listed below are T cell receptor beta chains from one sample, sequenced in a study of identical twins. TCRdb itself ran the 5' RACE reads through MiXCR, one entry per CDR3 protein. Of approximately 700,000 distinct CDR3 sequences listed, 6% to 6.5% are singletons. Material: naive T cells sorted from blood. These receptors all come from a man younger than 35 in good health. CDR3s include the opening cysteine and the closing phenylalanine or tryptophan. The order of the fields is V gene, D gene, clone size, J gene, CDR3 DNA, CDR3 protein. A D gene is named only where the DNA matches it firmly. Part of the rows lack a size; the others show once, few, many or a class for expanded clones.

>TRBV29-1|TRBD2|many|TRBJ2-3
TGCAGCGGGTCCGGGACGGGACTAGGGGATACGCAGTATTTT
CSGSGTGLGDTQYF
>TRBV29-1|-|many|TRBJ1-2
TGCAGCGTGCACAGGGAGGGGAGCTACACCTTC
CSVHREGSYTF
>TRBV29-1|-|many|TRBJ2-2
TGCAGCGTTTGCCAGGATTTCCCCGGGGAGCTGTTTTTT
CSVCQDFPGELFF
>TRBV5-1|-|few|TRBJ2-7
TGCGCCAGCAGCCCGTCCCCCGGGACATACTCCTACGAGCAGTACTTC
CASSPSPGTYSYEQYF
>TRBV6-1|-|-|TRBJ2-2
TGTGCCAGCACCCGGACGGGGAACACCGGGGAGCTGTTTTTT
CASTRTGNTGELFF
>TRBV5-1|-|few|TRBJ2-3
TGCGCCAGCAGCTTGGCCTCGACAGGCACAGATACGCAGTATTTT
CASSLASTGTDTQYF
>TRBV4-2|-|-|TRBJ2-7
TGTGCCAGCAGCCAAGCCGCGGAGGGGGCGCGGGAGCAGTACTTC
CASSQAAEGAREQYF
>TRBV11-3|-|few|TRBJ1-3
TGTGCCAGCAGCTTAAAGGAGAGAAACACCATATATTTT
CASSLKERNTIYF
>TRBV6-5|TRBD1|few|TRBJ1-2
TGTGCCAGCAGTTTCGACAGGGGTCGGGGCTACACCTTC
CASSFDRGRGYTF
>TRBV5-1|TRBD2|many|TRBJ2-1
TGCGCCAGCAGCTCACCGACTAGCGGGCCCTCCTACAATGAGCAGTTCTTC
CASSSPTSGPSYNEQFF
>TRBV18|TRBD1|-|TRBJ1-1
TGTGCCAGCTCACCACTATCTGACAGGGTGATGACTGAAGCTTTCTTT
CASSPLSDRVMTEAFF
>TRBV25-1|TRBD1|few|TRBJ2-7
TGTGCCAGCAGTGAATTCTTGGGGACAGACTCCTACGAGCAGTACTTC
CASSEFLGTDSYEQYF
>TRBV5-1|TRBD1|few|TRBJ2-5
TGCGCCAGCAGCTTCTACAGGGGGCGAGAGACCCAGTACTTC
CASSFYRGRETQYF
>TRBV27|TRBD2|few|TRBJ2-2
TGTGCCAGCAGTATCTATTCCGGGACTAGCGGGAGCACCGGGGAGCTGTTTTTT
CASSIYSGTSGSTGELFF
>TRBV5-1|TRBD2|-|TRBJ2-7
TGCGCCAGCAGCTCCCTGACTGGGACTAGCGGATTTCCCTACGAGCAGTACTTC
CASSSLTGTSGFPYEQYF
>TRBV3-1|-|many|TRBJ1-2
TGTGCCAGCAGCCAGTATTGGCGGAACTATGGCTACACCTTC
CASSQYWRNYGYTF
>TRBV9|-|-|TRBJ1-1
TGTGCCAGCAGTGAAGGAGACGGACTCCAAACGAACACTGAAGCTTTCTTT
CASSEGDGLQTNTEAFF
>TRBV7-2|TRBD1|-|TRBJ2-1
TGTGCCAGCAGCTTCAGGGGGCGTCTCAATGAGCAGTTCTTC
CASSFRGRLNEQFF